This TCR beta chain appears in the sequencing data of a study of blood T cell repertoires in COVID-19. This clone came up once. Libraries were prepared by immunoSEQ multiplex PCR; TCRdb keeps only in-frame clonotypes and omits some of them. The sample has more than 40,000 clones, about 88% seen once; the top ten hold around 3.1%. This TCR derives from a woman aged 45-59 years who had recovered from COVID-19. Material: PBMCs or T cells enriched from blood (not recorded which).

As DNA, the CDR3 is TGTGCCAGCTCACCATTCGGAGCGGGGCTGTACACCGGGGAGCTGTTTTTT. Residues: CASSPFGAGLYTGELFF. The chain uses TRBV18 and TRBJ2-2, with TRBD2 identical over 7 bases. The V and J ends lost 2 bases and 3 bases, in that order; junction bases with no gene match: 9. The CDR3 sequence is 17 residues long. In germline, CDR1 is KGHSH, CDR2 LQKENI. Full variable domain (missing parts from reference TRBV18 and TRBJ2-2): NAGVMQNPRHLVRRRGQEARLRCSPMKGHSHVYWYRQLPEEGLKFMVYLQKENIIDESGMPKERFSAEFPKEGPSILRIQQVVRGDSAAYFCASSPFGAGLYTGELFFGEGSRLTVL.